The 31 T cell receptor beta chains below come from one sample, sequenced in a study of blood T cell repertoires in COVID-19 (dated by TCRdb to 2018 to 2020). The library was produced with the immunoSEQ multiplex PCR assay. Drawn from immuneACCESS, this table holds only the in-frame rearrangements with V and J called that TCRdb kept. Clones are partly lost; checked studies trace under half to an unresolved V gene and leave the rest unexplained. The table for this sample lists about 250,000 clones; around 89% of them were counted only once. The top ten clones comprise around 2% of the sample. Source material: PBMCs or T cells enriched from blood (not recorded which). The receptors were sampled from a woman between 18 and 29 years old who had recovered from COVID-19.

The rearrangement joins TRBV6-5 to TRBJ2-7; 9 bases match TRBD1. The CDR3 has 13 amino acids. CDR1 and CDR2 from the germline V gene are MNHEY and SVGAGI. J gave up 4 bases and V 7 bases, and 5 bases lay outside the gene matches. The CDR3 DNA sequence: TGTGCCAGCAAATGGACAGGGGCATACGAGCAGTACTTC. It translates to CASKWTGAYEQYF.

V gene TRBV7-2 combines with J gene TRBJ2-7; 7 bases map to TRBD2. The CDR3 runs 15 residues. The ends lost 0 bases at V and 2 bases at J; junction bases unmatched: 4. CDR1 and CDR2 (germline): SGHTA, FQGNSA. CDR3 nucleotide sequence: TGTGCCAGCAGCTTAGCAGCGGGGTCCCCCTACGAGCAGTACTTC. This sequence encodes CASSLAAGSPYEQYF.

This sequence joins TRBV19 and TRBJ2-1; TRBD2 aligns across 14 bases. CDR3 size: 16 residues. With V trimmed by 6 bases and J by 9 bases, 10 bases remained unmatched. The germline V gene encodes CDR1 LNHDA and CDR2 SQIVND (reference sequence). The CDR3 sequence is CASSILTSGGASEQFF. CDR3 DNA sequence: TGTGCCAGTAGCATACTGACTAGCGGGGGGGCCAGTGAGCAGTTCTTC.

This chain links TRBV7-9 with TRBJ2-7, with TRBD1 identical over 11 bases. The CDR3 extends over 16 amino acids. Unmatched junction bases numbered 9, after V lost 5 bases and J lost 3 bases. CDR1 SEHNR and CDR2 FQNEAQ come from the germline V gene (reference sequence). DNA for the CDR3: TGTGCCAGCAGCCCTCACGGGACAGGGGGACTCTACGAGCAGTACTTC. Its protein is CASSPHGTGGLYEQYF.

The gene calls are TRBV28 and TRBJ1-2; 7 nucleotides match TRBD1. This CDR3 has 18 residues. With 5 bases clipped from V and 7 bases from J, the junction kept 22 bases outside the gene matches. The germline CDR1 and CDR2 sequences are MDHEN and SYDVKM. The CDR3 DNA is TGTGCCAGCAGTCTATTCTCGAGTTATCCGGGACAGACGGGTGGCTACACCTTC. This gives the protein CASSLFSSYPGQTGGYTF.

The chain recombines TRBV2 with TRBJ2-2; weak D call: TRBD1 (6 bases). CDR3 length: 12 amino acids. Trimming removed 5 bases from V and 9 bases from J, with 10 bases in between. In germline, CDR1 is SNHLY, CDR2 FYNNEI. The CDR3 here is CASSNREWELFF. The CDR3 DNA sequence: TGTGCCAGCAGTAACAGGGAGTGGGAGCTGTTTTTT.

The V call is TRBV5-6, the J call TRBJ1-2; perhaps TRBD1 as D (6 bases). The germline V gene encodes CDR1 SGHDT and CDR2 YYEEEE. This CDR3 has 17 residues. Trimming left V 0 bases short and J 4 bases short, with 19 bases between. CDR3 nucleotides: TGTGCCAGCAGCTTGGAATTAGCTGGACAGTCCCTCTATGGCTACACCTTC. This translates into CASSLELAGQSLYGYTF.

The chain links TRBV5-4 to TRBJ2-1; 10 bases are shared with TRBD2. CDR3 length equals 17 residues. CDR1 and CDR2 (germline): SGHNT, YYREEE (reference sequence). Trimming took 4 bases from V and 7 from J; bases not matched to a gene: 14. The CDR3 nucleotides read TGTGCCAGCAGCCGAGCCCCTAGCGGGGGTTTAGGAAATGAGCAGTTCTTC. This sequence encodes CASSRAPSGGLGNEQFF.

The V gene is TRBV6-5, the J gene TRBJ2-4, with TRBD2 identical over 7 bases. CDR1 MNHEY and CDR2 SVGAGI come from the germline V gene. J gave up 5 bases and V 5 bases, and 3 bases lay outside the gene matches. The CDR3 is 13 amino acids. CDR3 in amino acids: CASSRTSENIQYF. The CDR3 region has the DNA TGTGCCAGCAGTCGGACTAGTGAAAACATTCAGTACTTC.

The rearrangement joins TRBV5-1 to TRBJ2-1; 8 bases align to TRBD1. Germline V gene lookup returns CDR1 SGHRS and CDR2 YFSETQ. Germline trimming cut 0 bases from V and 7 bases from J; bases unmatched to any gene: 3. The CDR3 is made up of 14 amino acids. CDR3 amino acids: CASSLDRGRNEQFF. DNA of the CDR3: TGCGCCAGCAGCTTGGACAGGGGGAGGAATGAGCAGTTCTTC.

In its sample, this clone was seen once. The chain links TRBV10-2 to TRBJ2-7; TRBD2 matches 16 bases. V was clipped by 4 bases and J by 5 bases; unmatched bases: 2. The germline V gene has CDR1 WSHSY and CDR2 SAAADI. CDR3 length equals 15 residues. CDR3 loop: CASSGGTSGGDEQYF. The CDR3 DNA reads TGCGCCAGCAGTGGTGGGACTAGCGGGGGGGACGAGCAGTACTTC.

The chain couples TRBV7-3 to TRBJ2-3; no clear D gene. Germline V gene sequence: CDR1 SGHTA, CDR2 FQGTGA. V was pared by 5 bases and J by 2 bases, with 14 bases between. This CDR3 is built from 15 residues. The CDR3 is CASSPPWRFTDTQYF. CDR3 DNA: TGTGCCAGCAGCCCCCCTTGGAGATTCACAGATACGCAGTATTTT.

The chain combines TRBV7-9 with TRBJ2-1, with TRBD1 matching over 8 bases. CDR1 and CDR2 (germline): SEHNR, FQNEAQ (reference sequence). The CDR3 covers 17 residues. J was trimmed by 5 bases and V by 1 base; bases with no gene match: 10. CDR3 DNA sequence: TGTGCCAGCAGCTTAGGTATACAGGGACAGGAGGACAATGAGCAGTTCTTC. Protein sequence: CASSLGIQGQEDNEQFF.

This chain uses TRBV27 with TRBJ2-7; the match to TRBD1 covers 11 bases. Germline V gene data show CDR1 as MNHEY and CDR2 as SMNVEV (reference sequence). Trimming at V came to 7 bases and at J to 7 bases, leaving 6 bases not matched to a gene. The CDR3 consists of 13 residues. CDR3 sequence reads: CASTPGTGGEQYF. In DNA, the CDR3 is TGTGCCAGCACCCCAGGGACAGGGGGTGAGCAGTACTTC.

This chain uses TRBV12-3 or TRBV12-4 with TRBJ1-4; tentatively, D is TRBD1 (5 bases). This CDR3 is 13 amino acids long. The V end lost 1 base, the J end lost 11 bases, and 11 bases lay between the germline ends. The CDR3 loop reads CASSLGNQGKLFF. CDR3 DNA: TGTGCCAGCAGTTTAGGTAACCAGGGCAAACTGTTTTTT.

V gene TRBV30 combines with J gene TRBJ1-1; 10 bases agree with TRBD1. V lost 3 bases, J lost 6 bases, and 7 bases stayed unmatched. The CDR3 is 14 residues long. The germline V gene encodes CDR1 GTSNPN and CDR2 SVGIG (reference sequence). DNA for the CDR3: TGTGCCTGGAGCATGGGACAGGGGATTCCTGAAGCTTTCTTT. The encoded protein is CAWSMGQGIPEAFF.

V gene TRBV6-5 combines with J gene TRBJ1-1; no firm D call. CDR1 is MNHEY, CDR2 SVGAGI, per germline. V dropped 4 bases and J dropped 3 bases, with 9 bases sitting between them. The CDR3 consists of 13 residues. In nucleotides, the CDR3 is TGTGCCAGCAGTTCTCGGGAGGACACTGAAGCTTTCTTT. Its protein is CASSSREDTEAFF.

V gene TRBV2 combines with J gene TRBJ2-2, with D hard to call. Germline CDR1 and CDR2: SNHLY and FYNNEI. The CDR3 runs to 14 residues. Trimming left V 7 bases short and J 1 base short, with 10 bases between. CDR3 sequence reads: CASTMSGNTGELFF. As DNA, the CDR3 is TGTGCCAGCACAATGTCAGGGAACACCGGGGAGCTGTTTTTT.

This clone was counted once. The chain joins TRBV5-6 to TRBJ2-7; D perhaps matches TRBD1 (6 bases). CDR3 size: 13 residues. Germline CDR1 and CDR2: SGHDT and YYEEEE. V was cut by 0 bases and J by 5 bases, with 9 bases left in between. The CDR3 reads CASSLATGNEQYF. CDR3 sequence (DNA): TGTGCCAGCAGCTTGGCCACAGGGAACGAGCAGTACTTC.

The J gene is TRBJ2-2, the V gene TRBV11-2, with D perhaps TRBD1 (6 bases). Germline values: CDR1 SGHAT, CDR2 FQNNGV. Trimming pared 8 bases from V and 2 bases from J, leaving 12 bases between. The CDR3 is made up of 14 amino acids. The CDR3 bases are TGTGCCAGCGTCAAGGGGACAAACACCGGGGAGCTGTTTTTT. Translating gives CASVKGTNTGELFF.

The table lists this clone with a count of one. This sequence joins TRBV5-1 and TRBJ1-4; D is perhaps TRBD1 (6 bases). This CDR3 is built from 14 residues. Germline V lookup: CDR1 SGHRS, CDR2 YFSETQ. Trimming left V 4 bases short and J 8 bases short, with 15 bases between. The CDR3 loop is CASSRGARGEKLFF. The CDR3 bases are TGCGCCAGCAGCCGGGGGGCCAGAGGGGAAAAACTGTTTTTT.

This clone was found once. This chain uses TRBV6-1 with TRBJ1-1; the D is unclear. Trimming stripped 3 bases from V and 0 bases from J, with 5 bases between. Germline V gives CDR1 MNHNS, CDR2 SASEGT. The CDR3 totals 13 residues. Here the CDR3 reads CASSDGMNTEAFF. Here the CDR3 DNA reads TGTGCCAGCAGTGACGGGATGAACACTGAAGCTTTCTTT.

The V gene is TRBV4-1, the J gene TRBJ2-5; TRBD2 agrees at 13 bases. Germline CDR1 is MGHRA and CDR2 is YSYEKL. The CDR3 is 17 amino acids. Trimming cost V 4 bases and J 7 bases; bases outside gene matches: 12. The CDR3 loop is CASSPWTSGGWRGTQYF. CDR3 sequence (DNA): TGCGCCAGCAGCCCTTGGACTAGCGGGGGCTGGAGGGGGACCCAGTACTTC.

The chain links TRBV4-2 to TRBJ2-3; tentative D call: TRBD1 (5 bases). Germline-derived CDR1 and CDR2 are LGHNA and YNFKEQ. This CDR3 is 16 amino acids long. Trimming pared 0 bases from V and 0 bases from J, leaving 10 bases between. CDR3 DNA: TGTGCCAGCAGCCAAGATCCCCAGGGAAGCACAGATACGCAGTATTTT. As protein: CASSQDPQGSTDTQYF.

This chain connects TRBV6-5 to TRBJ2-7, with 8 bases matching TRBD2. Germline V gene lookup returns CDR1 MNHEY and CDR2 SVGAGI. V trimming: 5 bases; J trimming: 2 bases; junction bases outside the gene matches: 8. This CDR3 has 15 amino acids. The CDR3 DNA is TGTGCCAGCAGTCGAAGCGGGGGATCCGCCTACGAGCAGTACTTC. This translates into CASSRSGGSAYEQYF.

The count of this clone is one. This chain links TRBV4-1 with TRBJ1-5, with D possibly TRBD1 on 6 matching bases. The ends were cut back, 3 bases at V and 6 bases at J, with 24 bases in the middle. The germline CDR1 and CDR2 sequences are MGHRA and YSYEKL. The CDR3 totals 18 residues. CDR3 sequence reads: CASSQGPPGGSGGQPQHF. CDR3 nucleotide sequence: TGCGCCAGCAGCCAGGGTCCGCCGGGGGGCTCGGGAGGTCAGCCCCAGCATTTT.

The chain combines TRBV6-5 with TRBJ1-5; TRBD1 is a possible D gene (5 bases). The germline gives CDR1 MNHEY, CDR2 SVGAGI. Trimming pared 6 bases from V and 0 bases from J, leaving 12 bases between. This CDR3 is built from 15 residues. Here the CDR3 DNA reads TGTGCCAGCAGGAGAGACAGCTATAGCAATCAGCCCCAGCATTTT. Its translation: CASRRDSYSNQPQHF.

The CDR3 nucleotides are TGTGCCAGCAGCTTGGTCAGGGCAGGGCTCGGAGTAGCCGGGGAGCTGTTTTTT. Amino acids: CASSLVRAGLGVAGELFF. The chain uses TRBV5-6 and TRBJ2-2; possible D gene TRBD1, 5 bases. Germline values: CDR1 SGHDT, CDR2 YYEEEE. Trimming pared 0 bases from V and 6 bases from J, leaving 21 bases between. This CDR3 has 18 amino acids.

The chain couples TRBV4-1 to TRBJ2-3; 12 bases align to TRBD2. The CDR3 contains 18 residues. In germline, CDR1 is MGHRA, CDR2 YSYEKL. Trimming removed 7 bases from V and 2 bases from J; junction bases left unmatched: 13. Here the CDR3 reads CASTYNDLAGGITDTQYF. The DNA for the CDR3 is TGCGCCAGCACCTACAACGACCTAGCGGGGGGGATCACAGATACGCAGTATTTT.

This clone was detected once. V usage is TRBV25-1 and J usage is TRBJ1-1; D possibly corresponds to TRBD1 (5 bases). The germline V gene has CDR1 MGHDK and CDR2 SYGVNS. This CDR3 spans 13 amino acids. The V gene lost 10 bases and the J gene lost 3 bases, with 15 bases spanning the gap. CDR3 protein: CANRQWRDTEAFF. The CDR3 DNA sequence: TGTGCCAACAGACAGTGGAGGGACACTGAAGCTTTCTTT.

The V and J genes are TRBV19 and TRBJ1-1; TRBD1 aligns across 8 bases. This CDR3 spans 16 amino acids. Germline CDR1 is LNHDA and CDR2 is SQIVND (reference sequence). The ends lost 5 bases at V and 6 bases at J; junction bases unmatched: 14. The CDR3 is CASSPQDRALLAEAFF. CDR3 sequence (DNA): TGTGCCAGTAGTCCCCAGGACAGGGCCCTTTTGGCTGAAGCTTTCTTT.